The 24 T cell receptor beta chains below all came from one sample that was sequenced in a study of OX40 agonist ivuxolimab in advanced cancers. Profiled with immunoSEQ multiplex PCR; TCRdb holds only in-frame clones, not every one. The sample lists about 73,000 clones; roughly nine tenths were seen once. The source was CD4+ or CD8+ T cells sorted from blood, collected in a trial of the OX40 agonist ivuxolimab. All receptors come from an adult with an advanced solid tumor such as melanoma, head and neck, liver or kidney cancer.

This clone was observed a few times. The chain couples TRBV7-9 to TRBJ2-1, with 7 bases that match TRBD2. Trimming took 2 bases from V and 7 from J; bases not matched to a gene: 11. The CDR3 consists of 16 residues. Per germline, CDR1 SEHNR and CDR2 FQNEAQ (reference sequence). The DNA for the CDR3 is TGTGCCAGCAGCTTAACCCCCCGCGGGAGAAGTAATGAGCAGTTCTTC. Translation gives CASSLTPRGRSNEQFF.

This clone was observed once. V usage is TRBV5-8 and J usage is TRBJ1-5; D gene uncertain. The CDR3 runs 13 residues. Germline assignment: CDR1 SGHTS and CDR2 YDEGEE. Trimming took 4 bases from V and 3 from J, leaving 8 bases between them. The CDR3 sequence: CASSVEVNQPQHF. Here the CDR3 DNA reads TGTGCCAGCAGCGTGGAGGTCAATCAGCCCCAGCATTTT.

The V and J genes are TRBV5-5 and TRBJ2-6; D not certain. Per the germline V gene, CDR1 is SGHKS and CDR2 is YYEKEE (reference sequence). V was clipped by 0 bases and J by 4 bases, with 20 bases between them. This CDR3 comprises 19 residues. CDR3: CASSLGPPLNPPGANVLTF. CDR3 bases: TGTGCCAGCAGCTTGGGGCCGCCTCTCAACCCTCCAGGGGCCAACGTCCTGACTTTC.

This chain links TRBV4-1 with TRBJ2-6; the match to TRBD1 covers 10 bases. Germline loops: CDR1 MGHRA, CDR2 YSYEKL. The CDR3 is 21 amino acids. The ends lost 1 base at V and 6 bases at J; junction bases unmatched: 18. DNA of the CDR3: TGCGCCAGCAGCCAAGGAACGACAGGGGGCAGCGTGGGTCTGAAGGCCAACGTCCTGACTTTC. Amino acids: CASSQGTTGGSVGLKANVLTF.

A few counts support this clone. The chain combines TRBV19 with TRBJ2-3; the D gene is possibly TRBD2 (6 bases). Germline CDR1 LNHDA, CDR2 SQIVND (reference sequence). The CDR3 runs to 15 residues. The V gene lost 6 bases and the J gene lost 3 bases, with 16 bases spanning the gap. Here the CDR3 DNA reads TGTGCCAGTAGGCCATGGGGGGATCCGACAGATACGCAGTATTTT. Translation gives CASRPWGDPTDTQYF.

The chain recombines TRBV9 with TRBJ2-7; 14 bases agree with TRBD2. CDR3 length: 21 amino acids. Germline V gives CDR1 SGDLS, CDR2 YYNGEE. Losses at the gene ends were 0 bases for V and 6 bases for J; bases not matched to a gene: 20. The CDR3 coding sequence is TGTGCCAGCAGCGTAGGAATCCCCGGGACTAGCGGGAGACCGGGTTTGGGCGAGCAGTACTTC. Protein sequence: CASSVGIPGTSGRPGLGEQYF.

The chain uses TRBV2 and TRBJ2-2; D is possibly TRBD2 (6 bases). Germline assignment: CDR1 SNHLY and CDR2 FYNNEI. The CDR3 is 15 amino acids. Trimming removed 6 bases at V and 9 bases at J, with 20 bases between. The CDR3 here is CASSRLGTVVRELFF. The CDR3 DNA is TGTGCCAGCAGCCGACTCGGGACTGTCGTAAGGGAGCTGTTTTTT.

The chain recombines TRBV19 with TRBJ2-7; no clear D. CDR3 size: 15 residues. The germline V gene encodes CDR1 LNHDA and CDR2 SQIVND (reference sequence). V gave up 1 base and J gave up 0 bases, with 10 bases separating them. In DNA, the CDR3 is TGTGCCAGTAGTATAGGGGATAAGGGCTCCTACGAGCAGTACTTC. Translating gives CASSIGDKGSYEQYF.

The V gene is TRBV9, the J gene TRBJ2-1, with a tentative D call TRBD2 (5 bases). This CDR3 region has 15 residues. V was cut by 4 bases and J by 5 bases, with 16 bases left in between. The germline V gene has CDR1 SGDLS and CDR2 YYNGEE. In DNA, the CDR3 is TGTGCCAGCAGCACACTAGTCCCTTACAACAATGAGCAGTTCTTC. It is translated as CASSTLVPYNNEQFF.

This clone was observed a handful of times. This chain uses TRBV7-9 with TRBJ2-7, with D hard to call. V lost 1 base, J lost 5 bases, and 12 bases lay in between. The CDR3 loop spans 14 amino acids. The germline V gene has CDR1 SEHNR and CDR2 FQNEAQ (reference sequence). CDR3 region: CASSLDGYTHEQYF. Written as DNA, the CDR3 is TGTGCCAGCAGCTTAGATGGGTATACCCACGAGCAGTACTTC. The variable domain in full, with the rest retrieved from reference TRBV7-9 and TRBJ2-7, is DTGVSQNPRHKITKRGQNVTFRCDPISEHNRLYWYRQTLGQGPEFLTYFQNEAQLEKSRLLSDRFSAERPKGSFSTLEIQRTEQGDSAMYLCASSLDGYTHEQYFGPGTRLTVT.

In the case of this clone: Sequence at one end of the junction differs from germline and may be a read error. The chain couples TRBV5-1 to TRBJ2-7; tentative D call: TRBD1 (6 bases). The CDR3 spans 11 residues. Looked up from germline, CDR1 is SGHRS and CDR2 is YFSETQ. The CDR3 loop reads CASSLTGEQYF. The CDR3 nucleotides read TGTGCCAGCAGCTTAACAGGGGAGCAGTACTTC.

CDR3 region: CASSLFSGELLFF. The CDR3 DNA reads as TGTGCCAGCAGCTTATTTTCGGGTGAATTACTGTTTTTT. The chain combines TRBV7-9 with TRBJ1-4; D is uncertain. Germline V gene sequence: CDR1 SEHNR, CDR2 FQNEAQ (reference sequence). The CDR3 has 13 amino acids. V gave up 2 bases and J gave up 13 bases, with 14 bases separating them.

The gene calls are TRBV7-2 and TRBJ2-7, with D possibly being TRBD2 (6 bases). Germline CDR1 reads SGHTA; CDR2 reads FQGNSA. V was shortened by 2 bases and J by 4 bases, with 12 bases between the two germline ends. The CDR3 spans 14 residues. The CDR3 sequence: CASSLSGPPYEQYF. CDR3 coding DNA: TGTGCCAGCAGCTTAAGCGGGCCCCCTTACGAGCAGTACTTC.

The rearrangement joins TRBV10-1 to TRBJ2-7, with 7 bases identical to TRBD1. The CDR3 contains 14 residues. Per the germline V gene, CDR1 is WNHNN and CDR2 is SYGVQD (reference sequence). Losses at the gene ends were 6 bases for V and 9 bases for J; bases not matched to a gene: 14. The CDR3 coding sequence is TGCGCCAGCAGCTCCAACAGGGGTTTTACGAGGCAGTACTTC. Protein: CASSSNRGFTRQYF.

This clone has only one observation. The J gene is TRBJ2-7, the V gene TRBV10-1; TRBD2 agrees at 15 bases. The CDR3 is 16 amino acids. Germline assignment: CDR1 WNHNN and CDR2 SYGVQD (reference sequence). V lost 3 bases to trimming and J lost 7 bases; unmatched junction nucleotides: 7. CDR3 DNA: TGCGCCAGCAGTGACCAGGGACTAGCGGGAGGAGGAGAGCAGTACTTC. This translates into CASSDQGLAGGGEQYF.

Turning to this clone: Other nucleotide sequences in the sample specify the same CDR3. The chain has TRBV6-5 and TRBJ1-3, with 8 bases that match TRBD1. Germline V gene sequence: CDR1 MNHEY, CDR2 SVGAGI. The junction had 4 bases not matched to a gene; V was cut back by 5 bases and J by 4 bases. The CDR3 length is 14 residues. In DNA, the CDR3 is TGTGCCAGCAGTCAGGGGGCGCGGGGAAACACCATATATTTT. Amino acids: CASSQGARGNTIYF.

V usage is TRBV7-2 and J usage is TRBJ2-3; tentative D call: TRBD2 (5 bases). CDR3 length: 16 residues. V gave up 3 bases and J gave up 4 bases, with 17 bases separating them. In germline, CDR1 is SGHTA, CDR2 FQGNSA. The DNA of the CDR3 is TGTGCCAGCAGCTTTAACGTGCTAGCCCGGGCAGATACGCAGTATTTT. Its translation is CASSFNVLARADTQYF.

CDR3 amino acids: CASSPRRGSDTQYF. CDR3 bases: TGTGCCAGCTCACCACGGCGGGGGTCAGATACGCAGTATTTT. The rearrangement joins TRBV18 to TRBJ2-3; 7 bases fit TRBD2. After removal of 1 base from V and 4 bases from J, the junction contained 2 bases not matched to a gene. The CDR3 contains 14 residues. CDR1 is KGHSH and CDR2 is LQKENI in the germline V gene.

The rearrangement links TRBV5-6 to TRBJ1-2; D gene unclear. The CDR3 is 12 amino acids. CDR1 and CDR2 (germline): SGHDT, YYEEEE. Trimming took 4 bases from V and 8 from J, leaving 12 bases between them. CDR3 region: CASSTGAPGYTF. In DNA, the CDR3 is TGTGCCAGCAGCACGGGAGCTCCAGGCTACACCTTC.

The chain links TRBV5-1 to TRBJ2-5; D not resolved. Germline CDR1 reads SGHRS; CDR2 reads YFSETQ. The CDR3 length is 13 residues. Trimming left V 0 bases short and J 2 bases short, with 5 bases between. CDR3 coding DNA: TGCGCCAGCAGCTTGGGGCCTCAAGAGACCCAGTACTTC. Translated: CASSLGPQETQYF.

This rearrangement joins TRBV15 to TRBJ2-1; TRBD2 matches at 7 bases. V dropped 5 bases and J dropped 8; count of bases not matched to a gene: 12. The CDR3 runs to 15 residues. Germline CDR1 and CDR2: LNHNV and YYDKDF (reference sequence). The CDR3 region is CATSSRTSFTDEQFF. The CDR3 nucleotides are TGTGCCACCAGCTCCCGGACTAGTTTTACCGATGAGCAGTTCTTC.

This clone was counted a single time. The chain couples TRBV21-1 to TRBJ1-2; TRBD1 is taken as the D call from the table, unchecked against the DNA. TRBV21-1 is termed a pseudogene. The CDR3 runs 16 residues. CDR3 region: CASSFPQAALKHGYTF. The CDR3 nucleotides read TGTGCCAGCAGCTTCCCCCAGGCAGCCCTTAAGCACGGCTACACCTTC.

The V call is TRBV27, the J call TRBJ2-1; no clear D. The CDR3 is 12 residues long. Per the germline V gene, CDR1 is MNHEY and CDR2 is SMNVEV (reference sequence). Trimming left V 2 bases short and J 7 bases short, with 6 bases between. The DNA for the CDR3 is TGTGCCAGCAGTTTACAGATGAATGAGCAGTTCTTC. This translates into CASSLQMNEQFF.

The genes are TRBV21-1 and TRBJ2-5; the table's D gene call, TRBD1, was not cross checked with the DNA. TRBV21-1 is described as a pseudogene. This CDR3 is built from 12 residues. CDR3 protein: CASGQGQETQYF. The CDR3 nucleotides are TGTGCCAGCGGACAGGGACAAGAGACCCAGTACTTC.